The 4 T cell receptor beta chains below were found in one sample sequenced in a study of blood T cell repertoires in COVID-19. Data came from immunoSEQ multiplex PCR; TCRdb stores just in-frame clones and leaves some out. Altogether around 310,000 clones are present, roughly 88% being singletons, with the ten largest covering under 4.5%. Sequenced input: peripheral blood. The receptor source for this set is a woman aged 50 to 60 with active or convalescent COVID-19.

V is TRBV28 and J is TRBJ1-2; TRBD1 agrees at 7 bases. J lost 4 bases, V lost 6 bases, and 5 bases had no gene match. Germline V gene sequence: CDR1 MDHEN, CDR2 SYDVKM. This CDR3 spans 13 amino acids. CDR3 amino acids: CASRFGTAYGYTF. CDR3 coding DNA: TGTGCCAGCAGGTTCGGGACAGCCTATGGCTACACCTTC.

The genes are TRBV5-5 and TRBJ1-1; 10 bases fit TRBD1. Trimming took 1 base from V and 1 from J; bases not matched to a gene: 7. Germline CDR1 reads SGHKS; CDR2 reads YYEKEE (reference sequence). This CDR3 contains 17 residues. The CDR3 loop is CASSLIGTGVSNTEAFF. CDR3 nucleotide sequence: TGTGCCAGCAGCTTGATAGGGACAGGGGTCTCGAACACTGAAGCTTTCTTT.

This clone was found a few times. The chain uses TRBV5-1 and TRBJ2-2, with D tentatively TRBD2 (5 bases). The V and J ends lost 0 bases and 6 bases respectively, with 12 bases between them. This CDR3 contains 15 residues. Germline CDR1 reads SGHRS; CDR2 reads YFSETQ. The CDR3 loop is CASSLGHSDSGELFF. CDR3 bases: TGCGCCAGCAGCTTGGGACATAGCGATTCCGGGGAGCTGTTTTTT.

For the CDR3, the DNA is TGTGCCAGCAGCAAGGGGAGTGGCGCGCAAGAGACCCAGTACTTC. It translates to CASSKGSGAQETQYF. The gene calls are TRBV21-1 and TRBJ2-5; the DNA was not used to check the table's D call, TRBD2. TRBV21-1 is listed as a pseudogene. This CDR3 comprises 15 residues.